This T cell receptor (beta chain) was found in a study of T cell changes during pregnancy in multiple sclerosis. The V end lost 5 bases, the J end lost 8 bases, and 16 bases lay between the germline ends. In germline, CDR1 is SGHTA, CDR2 FQGNSA. There are 14 residues in the CDR3. The protocol was immunoSEQ multiplex PCR, while the TCRdb copy is restricted to in-frame clones and leaves out a portion. The repertoire holds tens of thousands of clones, with approximately 92% as singletons. Sequencing was performed on peripheral blood, taken after pregnancy. The TCR originated in a female donor with multiple sclerosis, enrolled in a pregnancy study. V and J are TRBV7-2 and TRBJ2-1; D might be TRBD1 (5 bases). The chain's CDR3 is CASSLEGAVDEQFF. Written as DNA, the CDR3 is TGTGCCAGCAGCCTCGAAGGGGCCGTGGATGAGCAGTTCTTC.